The 11 T cell receptor beta chains given below trace back to one sample, sequenced in a study of Tregs in tolerant kidney transplant recipients. Profiled with immunoSEQ multiplex PCR; TCRdb holds only in-frame clones, not every one. The table has about 94,000 clones, more than 85% seen once. Specimen: CD4+ T cells from blood, collected before the transplant. The receptors here all came from a human donor who received a combined kidney and bone marrow transplant.

V usage is TRBV6-5 and J usage is TRBJ2-1; the D gene is possibly TRBD2 (6 bases). The CDR3 sequence is 12 residues long. Deletions cut 5 bases from V and 9 bases from J, with 11 bases between. In germline, CDR1 is MNHEY, CDR2 SVGAGI. Here the CDR3 reads CASSRGTVEQFF. CDR3 in DNA: TGTGCCAGCAGTCGGGGGACTGTTGAGCAGTTCTTC.

The count of this clone is one. J is TRBJ1-2 and V is TRBV6-5; 7 nucleotides agree with TRBD1. With V trimmed by 5 bases and J by 5 bases, 5 bases remained unmatched. The germline gives CDR1 MNHEY, CDR2 SVGAGI. CDR3 length equals 13 residues. CDR3 amino acids: CASSKGTDYGYTF. The CDR3, as DNA: TGTGCCAGCAGTAAGGGGACAGATTATGGCTACACCTTC.

The chain couples TRBV6-5 to TRBJ2-1; 7 bases map to TRBD2. This CDR3 has 14 amino acids. V was pared by 6 bases and J by 5 bases, with 7 bases of the junction left unmatched. Germline V gene lookup returns CDR1 MNHEY and CDR2 SVGAGI. CDR3 in DNA: TGTGCCAGCAGCCCAGCGGGAAACCACAATGAGCAGTTCTTC. This encodes CASSPAGNHNEQFF.

CDR3 in amino acids: CASREQWGGSNSPLHF. The DNA of the CDR3 is TGTGCCAGCAGAGAGCAGTGGGGCGGCAGTAATTCACCCCTCCACTTT. The chain joins TRBV7-9 to TRBJ1-6; tentatively, D is TRBD1 (5 bases). This CDR3 has 16 residues. Germline CDR1 is SEHNR and CDR2 is FQNEAQ (reference sequence). Deletions cut 6 bases from V and 6 bases from J, with 18 bases between.

V is TRBV27 and J is TRBJ2-7, with TRBD1 identical over 7 bases. The CDR3 runs 14 residues. Germline V gives CDR1 MNHEY, CDR2 SMNVEV (reference sequence). V lost 5 bases and J lost 3; bases outside the gene matches: 7. Here the CDR3 reads CASSQTGFLYEQYF. The CDR3 DNA reads TGTGCCAGCAGTCAGACAGGGTTTCTCTACGAGCAGTACTTC.

The chain links TRBV11-3 to TRBJ2-3; D is perhaps TRBD1 (5 bases). In germline, CDR1 is SGHNT, CDR2 YENEEA. The CDR3 totals 15 residues. The germline V and J ends were trimmed by 1 base and 0 bases, with 8 bases remaining between them. DNA for the CDR3: TGTGCCAGCAGCTTAGTGGCAGGGAGCACAGATACGCAGTATTTT. Translation gives CASSLVAGSTDTQYF.

The chain joins TRBV6-5 to TRBJ1-6; 7 bases align to TRBD1. Trimming at V came to 4 bases and at J to 6 bases, leaving 9 bases not matched to a gene. Germline V CDR1 and CDR2: MNHEY, SVGAGI. The CDR3 extends over 16 amino acids. The CDR3 sequence: CASSSRDREANSPLHF. DNA of the CDR3: TGTGCCAGCAGTTCGCGTGACAGGGAAGCTAATTCACCCCTCCACTTT.

This clone was seen a single time. The chain couples TRBV6-1 to TRBJ2-1, with D possibly TRBD1 on 6 matching bases. Germline-derived CDR1 and CDR2 are MNHNS and SASEGT. CDR3 length: 15 amino acids. Trimming left V 6 bases short and J 4 bases short, with 16 bases between. CDR3 bases: TGTGCCAGCAGGCCTTACAGGGCGGAATACAATGAGCAGTTCTTC. Its protein is CASRPYRAEYNEQFF.

The genes are TRBV4-1 and TRBJ2-7; 9 bases map to TRBD1. The CDR3 totals 12 residues. Germline V CDR1 and CDR2: MGHRA, YSYEKL. V gave up 7 bases and J gave up 3 bases; unmatched junction bases: 1. The CDR3 nucleotides read TGCGCCAGCAAGGGACAGGGCTACGAGCAGTACTTC. Amino acid sequence: CASKGQGYEQYF.

The V call is TRBV27, the J call TRBJ1-3, with a weak D call TRBD1 (5 bases). CDR1 MNHEY and CDR2 SMNVEV come from the germline V gene (reference sequence). V lost 0 bases and J lost 0, with 12 bases in between. CDR3 size: 17 residues. The CDR3, as DNA: TGTGCCAGCAGTTTATCCATCCCCGACAGCTCTGGAAACACCATATATTTT. Amino acid sequence: CASSLSIPDSSGNTIYF.

This rearrangement joins TRBV5-1 to TRBJ2-7, with 8 positions matching TRBD1. V shed 6 bases and J 3 bases; nucleotides not matched to a gene: 2. The CDR3 is 12 amino acids. Germline-derived CDR1 and CDR2 are SGHRS and YFSETQ. The CDR3 nucleotides read TGCGCCAGCAAAGGACAGGGCTACGAGCAGTACTTC. This codes for CASKGQGYEQYF.